Described below is a single TCR beta chain sequence and its context. Its antigen is still unknown. Sequencing used immunoSEQ multiplex PCR; TCRdb keeps in-frame clones, though not all of them. The repertoire includes some 80,000 clones, around 90% of them detected once, and around 4.4% sits in the top ten. This CDR3 has 15 residues. Trimming shortened V by 6 bases and J by 0 bases, and 11 bases separated the two germline ends. The V gene's germline CDR1 is MNHNY and CDR2 SVGAGI (reference sequence). The sample originates from a study of OX40 agonist ivuxolimab in advanced cancers. Study conclusions and caveats: The 0.1-3.0 mg/kg partial responders had among the lowest clonal expansion. CD8+ T cells showed, on average, more clonal expansion than CD4+ cells.

The chain combines TRBV6-6 with TRBJ2-2; D is uncertain. The material was CD4+ or CD8+ T cells sorted from blood, obtained in a trial of the OX40 agonist ivuxolimab. The clonotype originates from an adult with an advanced solid tumor such as melanoma, head and neck, liver or kidney cancer. The CDR3 nucleotides are TGTGCCAGCAGGCCCGACTGGACGAACACCGGGGAGCTGTTTTTT. This translates into CASRPDWTNTGELFF.